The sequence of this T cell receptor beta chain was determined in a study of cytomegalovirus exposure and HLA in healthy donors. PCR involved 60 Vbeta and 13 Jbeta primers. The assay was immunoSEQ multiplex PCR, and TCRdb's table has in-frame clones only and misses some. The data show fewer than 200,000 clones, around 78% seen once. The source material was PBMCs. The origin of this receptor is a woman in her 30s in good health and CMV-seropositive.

The CDR3 DNA follows: TGTGCCAGTAGTAGCGGGACAGCGAATCAGCCCCAGCATTTT. The encoded protein is CASSSGTANQPQHF. The V call is TRBV19, the J call TRBJ1-5, with TRBD1 matching over 7 bases. Per germline, CDR1 LNHDA and CDR2 SQIVND (reference sequence). With 4 bases clipped from V and 4 bases from J, the junction kept 4 bases outside the gene matches. CDR3 size: 14 residues.